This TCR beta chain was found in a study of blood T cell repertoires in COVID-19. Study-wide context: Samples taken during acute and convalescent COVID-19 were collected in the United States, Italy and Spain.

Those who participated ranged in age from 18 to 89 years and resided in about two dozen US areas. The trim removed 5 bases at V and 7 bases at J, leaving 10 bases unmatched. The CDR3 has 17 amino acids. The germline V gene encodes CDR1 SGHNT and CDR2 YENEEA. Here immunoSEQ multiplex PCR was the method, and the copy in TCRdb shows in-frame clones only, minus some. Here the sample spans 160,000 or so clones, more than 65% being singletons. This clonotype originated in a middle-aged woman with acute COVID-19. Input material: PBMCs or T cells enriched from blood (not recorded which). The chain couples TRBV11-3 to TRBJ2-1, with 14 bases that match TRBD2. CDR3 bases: TGTGCCAGCAGCCCCGCCGGGGGGACTAGCGGGAGTAATGAGCAGTTCTTC. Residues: CASSPAGGTSGSNEQFF.